This is a list of T cell receptor beta chains from one sample in a study of T-cell reconstitution after alpha-beta-depleted transplantation in children. TCRdb reprocessed the PCR reads via MiXCR and lists one record per CDR3 protein. The table has about 400,000 distinct CDR3 sequences, roughly 21% seen once; the top ten hold less than 4.5%. Sequencing used PBMCs from the stem cell graft donor, obtained from the stem cell graft. These receptors came from a human donor who donated a stem cell graft to a child with acute myeloid leukemia. The CDR3 runs from the conserved cysteine through the conserved F or W. The order of the fields is V gene, clone size, D gene, J gene, CDR3 protein, CDR3 DNA. The D gene is left open where the match is weak. For some rows the clone size is stated as once, few or many, or as a class when expanded; others skip it.

TRBV20-1	many	TRBD1	TRBJ2-7	CSARGQGFSYEQYF	TGCAGTGCACGGGGACAGGGGTTTTCCTACGAGCAGTACTTC
TRBV29-1	.	TRBD1	TRBJ2-7	CSVEGQGTYEQYF	TGCAGCGTTGAGGGACAGGGGACCTACGAGCAGTACTTC
TRBV7-8	.	TRBD2	TRBJ2-1	CASSLYVAGWAEQFF	TGTGCCAGCAGCTTATACGTAGCGGGATGGGCTGAGCAGTTCTTC
TRBV4-3	many	.	TRBJ1-5	CASSQDFGSNQPQHF	TGCGCCAGCAGCCAAGATTTCGGGAGCAATCAGCCCCAGCATTTT
TRBV4-3	few	.	TRBJ2-7	CASSQDAGPGEQYF	TGCGCCAGCAGCCAAGATGCCGGCCCTGGGGAGCAGTACTTC
TRBV24-1	few	.	TRBJ2-7	CATSNSAYEQYF	TGTGCCACCAGCAACTCCGCCTACGAGCAGTACTTC
TRBV10-3	many	TRBD2	TRBJ2-4	CAISESTSGKNIQYF	TGTGCCATCAGTGAGTCGACTAGCGGTAAAAACATTCAGTACTTC
TRBV20-1	few	TRBD2	TRBJ2-3	CSASEGTSGTGPQYF	TGCAGTGCTAGCGAGGGGACTAGCGGTACGGGGCCGCAGTATTTT
TRBV12-3/TRBV12-4	few	.	TRBJ2-1	CASSGGGNTYNEQFF	TGTGCCAGTTCAGGTGGCGGAAACACCTACAATGAGCAGTTCTTC
TRBV5-1	.	TRBD2	TRBJ2-1	CASSLTSGTPREQFF	TGCGCCAGCAGCTTGACTAGCGGGACACCCCGGGAGCAGTTCTTC
TRBV12-3/TRBV12-4	.	TRBD1	TRBJ1-5	CASSLGTGNNQPQHF	TGTGCCAGCAGTTTAGGGACAGGAAATAATCAGCCCCAGCATTTT
TRBV10-3	few	.	TRBJ2-7	CAISETTGDIHYEQYF	TGTGCCATCAGTGAGACCACGGGGGACATACACTACGAGCAGTACTTC
TRBV5-1	.	.	TRBJ1-1	CASSLWGDRIRTEAFF	TGCGCCAGCAGCTTGTGGGGGGACCGGATTCGCACTGAAGCTTTCTTT
TRBV20-1	few	.	TRBJ2-1	CSARGLTSSYNEQFF	TGCAGTGCTAGAGGGCTAACGAGCTCCTACAATGAGCAGTTCTTC
TRBV27	many	.	TRBJ2-7	CASSLLRGDEQYF	TGTGCCAGCAGTTTATTGAGGGGAGACGAGCAGTACTTC
TRBV5-1	.	.	TRBJ1-1	CASSLSGAGGTEAFF	TGCGCCAGCAGCTTGTCAGGGGCCGGGGGCACTGAAGCTTTCTTT
TRBV6-5	many	.	TRBJ2-5	CASSYSMVQETQYF	TGTGCCAGCAGTTACTCGATGGTCCAAGAGACCCAGTACTTC
TRBV6-1	.	TRBD1	TRBJ2-3	CASSRRQGPTDTQYF	TGTGCCAGCAGTAGACGACAGGGACCAACAGATACGCAGTATTTT
TRBV11-2	.	.	TRBJ2-5	CASSLTPGRGMETQYF	TGTGCCAGCAGCTTAACCCCGGGCAGGGGAATGGAGACCCAGTACTTC
TRBV7-6	.	TRBD2	TRBJ2-7	CASSRGVAGDYEQYF	TGTGCCAGCAGTCGCGGGGTAGCGGGAGACTACGAGCAGTACTTC
TRBV27	many	TRBD1	TRBJ2-7	CASSQQGYHEQYF	TGTGCCAGCAGCCAACAGGGGTATCACGAGCAGTACTTC
TRBV20-1	.	TRBD2	TRBJ2-7	CCARDGAGGPDEQYF	TGCTGTGCTAGAGATGGAGCGGGAGGGCCCGACGAGCAGTACTTC
TRBV4-1	few	TRBD2	TRBJ2-3	CASSQGRSPLGLVELSTDTQYF	TGCGCCAGCAGCCAAGGAAGGAGCCCTTTGGGACTAGTCGAGCTCTCCACAGATACGCAGTATTTT